The clone carrying this T cell receptor (beta chain) has more than one count but fewer than ten. Its specificity is unknown. This entry belongs to a study of early T cells in non-severe SARS-CoV-2 infection. For the study at large: Unsorted whole-blood RNA was sequenced in bulk, leaving chains unpaired.

The V gene lost 4 bases and the J gene lost 6 bases, with 12 bases spanning the gap. CDR1 and CDR2 (germline): SGHVS, FNYEAQ. The CDR3 sequence is 13 residues long. The study, taken as a whole, reports: VDJdb matching skewed toward anti-spike CD8 responses, missing private and CD4 specificities.

Unique molecular identifier tags were affixed to discrete cDNA molecules. MiXCR was run by TCRdb on the 5' RACE reads, yielding one entry per CDR3 protein. The table lists roughly 40,000 distinct CDR3 sequences, 5% to 6.5% of them singletons, with under 5.5% in the top ten. This chain connects TRBV7-6 to TRBJ1-1; D may be TRBD1 (5 bases). The TCR sequence derives from an adult who was a healthcare worker with PCR-confirmed SARS-CoV-2 infection or an uninfected control (not recorded which). Specimen: whole blood. The CDR3 spells CASSSETGAEAFF. Written as DNA, the CDR3 is TGTGCCAGCAGCTCAGAGACGGGGGCTGAAGCTTTCTTT.